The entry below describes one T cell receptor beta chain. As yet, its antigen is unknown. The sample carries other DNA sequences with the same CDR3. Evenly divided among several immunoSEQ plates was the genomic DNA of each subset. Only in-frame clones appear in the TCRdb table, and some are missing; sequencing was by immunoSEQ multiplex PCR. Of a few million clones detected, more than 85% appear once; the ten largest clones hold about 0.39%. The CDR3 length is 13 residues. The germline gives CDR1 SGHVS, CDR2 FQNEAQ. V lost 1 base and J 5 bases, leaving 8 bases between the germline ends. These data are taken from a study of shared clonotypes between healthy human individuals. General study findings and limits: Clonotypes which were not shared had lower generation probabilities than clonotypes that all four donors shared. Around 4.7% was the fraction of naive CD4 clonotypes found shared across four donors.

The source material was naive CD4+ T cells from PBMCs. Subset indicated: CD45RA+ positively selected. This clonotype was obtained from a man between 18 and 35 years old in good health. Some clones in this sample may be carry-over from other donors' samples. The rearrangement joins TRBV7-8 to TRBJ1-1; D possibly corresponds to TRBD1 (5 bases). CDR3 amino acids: CASSLVGETEAFF. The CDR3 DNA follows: TGTGCCAGCAGCTTAGTAGGGGAAACTGAAGCTTTCTTT.